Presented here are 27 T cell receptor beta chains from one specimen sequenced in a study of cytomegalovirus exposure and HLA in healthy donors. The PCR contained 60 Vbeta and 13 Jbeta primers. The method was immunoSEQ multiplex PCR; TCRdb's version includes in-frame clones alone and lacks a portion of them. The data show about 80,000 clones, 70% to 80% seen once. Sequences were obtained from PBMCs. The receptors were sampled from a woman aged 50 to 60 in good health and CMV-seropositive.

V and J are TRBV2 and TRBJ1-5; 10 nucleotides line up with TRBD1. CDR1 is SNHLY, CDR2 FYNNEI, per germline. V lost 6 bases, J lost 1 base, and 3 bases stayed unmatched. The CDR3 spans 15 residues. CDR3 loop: CASSWDRGSNQPQHF. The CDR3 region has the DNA TGTGCCAGCAGCTGGGACAGGGGAAGCAATCAGCCCCAGCATTTT.

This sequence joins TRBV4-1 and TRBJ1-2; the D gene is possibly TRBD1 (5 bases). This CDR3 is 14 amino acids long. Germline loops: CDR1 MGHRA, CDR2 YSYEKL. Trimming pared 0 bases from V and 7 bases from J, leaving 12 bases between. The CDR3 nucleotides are TGCGCCAGCAGCCAAGAACCCAGGGCTAGTGGCTACACCTTC. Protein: CASSQEPRASGYTF.

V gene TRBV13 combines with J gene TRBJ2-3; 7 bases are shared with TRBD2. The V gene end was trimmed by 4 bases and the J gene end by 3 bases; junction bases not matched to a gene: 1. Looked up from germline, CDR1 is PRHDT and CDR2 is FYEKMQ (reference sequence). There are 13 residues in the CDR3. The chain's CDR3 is CASSSAGTDTQYF. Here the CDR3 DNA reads TGTGCCAGCAGCTCAGCGGGGACAGATACGCAGTATTTT.

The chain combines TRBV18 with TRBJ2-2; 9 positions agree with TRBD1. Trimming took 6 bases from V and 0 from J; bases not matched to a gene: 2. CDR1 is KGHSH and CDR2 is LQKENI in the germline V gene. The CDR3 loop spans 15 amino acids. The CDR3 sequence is CASSRQGANTGELFF. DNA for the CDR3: TGTGCCAGCTCCCGACAGGGGGCGAACACCGGGGAGCTGTTTTTT. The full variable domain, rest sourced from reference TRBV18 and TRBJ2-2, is NAGVMQNPRHLVRRRGQEARLRCSPMKGHSHVYWYRQLPEEGLKFMVYLQKENIIDESGMPKERFSAEFPKEGPSILRIQQVVRGDSAAYFCASSRQGANTGELFFGEGSRLTVL.

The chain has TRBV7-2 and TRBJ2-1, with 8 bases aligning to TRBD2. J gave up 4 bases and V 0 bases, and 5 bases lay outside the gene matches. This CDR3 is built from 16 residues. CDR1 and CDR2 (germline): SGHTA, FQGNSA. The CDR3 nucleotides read TGTGCCAGCAGCTTAGCCCCGGGAGGGGGATACAATGAGCAGTTCTTC. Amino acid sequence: CASSLAPGGGYNEQFF.

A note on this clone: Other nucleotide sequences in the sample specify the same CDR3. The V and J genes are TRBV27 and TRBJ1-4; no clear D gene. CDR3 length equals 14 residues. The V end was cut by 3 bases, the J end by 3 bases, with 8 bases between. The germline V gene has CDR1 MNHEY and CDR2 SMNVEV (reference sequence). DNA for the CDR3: TGTGCCAGCAGTTTGTCCGGGGCTAATGAAAAACTGTTTTTT. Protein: CASSLSGANEKLFF.

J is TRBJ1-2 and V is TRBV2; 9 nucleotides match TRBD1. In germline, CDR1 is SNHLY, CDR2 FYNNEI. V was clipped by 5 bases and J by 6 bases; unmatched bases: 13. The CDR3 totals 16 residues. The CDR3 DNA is TGTGCCAGCAGTATAAACGTCCCGGGACAGGGAAATGGCTACACCTTC. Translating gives CASSINVPGQGNGYTF.

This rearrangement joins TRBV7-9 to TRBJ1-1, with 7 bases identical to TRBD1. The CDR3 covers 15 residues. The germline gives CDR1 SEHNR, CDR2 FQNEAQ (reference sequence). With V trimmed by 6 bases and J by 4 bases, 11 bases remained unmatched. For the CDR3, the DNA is TGTGCCAGCAGACAAACCCCAAACAGGGGCACTGAAGCTTTCTTT. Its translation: CASRQTPNRGTEAFF.

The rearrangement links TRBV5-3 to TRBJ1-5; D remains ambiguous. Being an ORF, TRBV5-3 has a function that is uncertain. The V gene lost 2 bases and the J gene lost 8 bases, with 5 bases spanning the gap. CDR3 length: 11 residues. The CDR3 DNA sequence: TGTGCCAGAAGCTTCGGGAAGCCCCAGCATTTT. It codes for CARSFGKPQHF.

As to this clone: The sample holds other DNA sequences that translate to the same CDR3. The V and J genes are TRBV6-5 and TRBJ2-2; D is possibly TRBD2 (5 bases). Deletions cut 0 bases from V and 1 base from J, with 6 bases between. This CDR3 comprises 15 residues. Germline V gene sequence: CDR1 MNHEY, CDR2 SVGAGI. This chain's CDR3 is CASSYSGLNTGELFF. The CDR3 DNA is TGTGCCAGCAGTTACTCCGGACTGAACACCGGGGAGCTGTTTTTT.

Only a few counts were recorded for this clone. In DNA form, the CDR3 reads TGTGCCAGCAGCTCCGGACTAGCGGGAGATGGTTTTTGCCCCAACTACGAGCAGTACGTC. Residues: CASSSGLAGDGFCPNYEQYV. V gene TRBV7-3 combines with J gene TRBJ2-7; 13 nucleotides line up with TRBD2. V shed 4 bases, J shed 3 bases, and the junction held 18 bases outside the gene matches. The CDR3 runs to 20 residues. Germline CDR1 and CDR2: SGHTA and FQGTGA.

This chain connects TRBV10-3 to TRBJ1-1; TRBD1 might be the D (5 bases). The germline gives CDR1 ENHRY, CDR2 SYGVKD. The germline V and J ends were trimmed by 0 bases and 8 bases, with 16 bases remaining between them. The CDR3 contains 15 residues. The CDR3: CAISESTWPRAEAFF. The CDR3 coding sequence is TGTGCCATCAGTGAGTCGACTTGGCCCAGGGCAGAAGCTTTCTTT.

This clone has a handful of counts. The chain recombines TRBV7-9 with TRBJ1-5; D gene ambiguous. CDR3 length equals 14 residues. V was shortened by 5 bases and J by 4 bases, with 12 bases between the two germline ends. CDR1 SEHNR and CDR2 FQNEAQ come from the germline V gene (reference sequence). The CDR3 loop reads CASSPLGPNQPQHF. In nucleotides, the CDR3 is TGTGCCAGCAGCCCCCTGGGCCCGAATCAGCCCCAGCATTTT.

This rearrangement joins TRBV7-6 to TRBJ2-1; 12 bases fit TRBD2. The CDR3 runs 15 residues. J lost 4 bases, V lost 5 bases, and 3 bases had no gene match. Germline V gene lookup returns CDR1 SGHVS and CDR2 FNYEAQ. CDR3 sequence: CASSHTSGGYNEQFF. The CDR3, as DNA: TGTGCCAGCAGCCATACTAGCGGGGGGTACAATGAGCAGTTCTTC.

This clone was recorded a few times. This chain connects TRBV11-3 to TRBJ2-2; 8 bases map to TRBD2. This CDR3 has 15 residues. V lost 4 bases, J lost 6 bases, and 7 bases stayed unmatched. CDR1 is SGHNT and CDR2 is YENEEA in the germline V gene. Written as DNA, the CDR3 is TGTGCCAGCAGCTATAGCGGGAAAGGGGCCGGGGAGCTGTTTTTT. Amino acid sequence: CASSYSGKGAGELFF.

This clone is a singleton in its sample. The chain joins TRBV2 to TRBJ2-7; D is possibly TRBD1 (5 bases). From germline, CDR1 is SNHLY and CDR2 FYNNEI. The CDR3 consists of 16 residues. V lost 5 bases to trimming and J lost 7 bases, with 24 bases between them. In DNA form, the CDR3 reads TGTGCCAGCAGTCCTCATGCCAGGACAAGAACTAAAGAGCAGTACTTC. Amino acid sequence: CASSPHARTRTKEQYF.

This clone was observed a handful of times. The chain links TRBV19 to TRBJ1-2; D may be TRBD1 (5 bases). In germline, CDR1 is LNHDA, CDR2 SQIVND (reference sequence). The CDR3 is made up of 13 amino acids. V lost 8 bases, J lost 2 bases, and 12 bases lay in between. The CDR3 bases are TGTGCCAGTTCCGACAGCTTGAACTATGGCTACACCTTC. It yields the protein CASSDSLNYGYTF. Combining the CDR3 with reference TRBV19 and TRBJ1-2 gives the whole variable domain DGGITQSPKYLFRKEGQNVTLSCEQNLNHDAMYWYRQDPGQGLRLIYYSQIVNDFQKGDIAEGYSVSREKKESFPLTVTSAQKNPTAFYLCASSDSLNYGYTFGSGTRLTVV.

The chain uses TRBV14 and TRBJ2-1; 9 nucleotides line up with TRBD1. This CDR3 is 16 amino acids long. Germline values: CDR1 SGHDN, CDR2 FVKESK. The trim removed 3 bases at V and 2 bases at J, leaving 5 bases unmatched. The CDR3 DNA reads TGTGCCAGCAGCCAGGACAGGGGTTATGCCTACAATGAGCAGTTCTTC. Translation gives CASSQDRGYAYNEQFF.

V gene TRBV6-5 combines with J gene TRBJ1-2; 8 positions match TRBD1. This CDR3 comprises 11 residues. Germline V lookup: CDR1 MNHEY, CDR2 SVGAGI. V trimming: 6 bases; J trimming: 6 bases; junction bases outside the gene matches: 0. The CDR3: CASRDRDGYTF. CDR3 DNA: TGTGCCAGCAGGGACAGGGATGGCTACACCTTC.

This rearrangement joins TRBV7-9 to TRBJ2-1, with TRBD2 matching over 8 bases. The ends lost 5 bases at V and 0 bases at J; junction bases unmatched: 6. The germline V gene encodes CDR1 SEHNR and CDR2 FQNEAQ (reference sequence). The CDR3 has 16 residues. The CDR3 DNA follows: TGTGCCAGCAGCCCCGCTGCGGGGGGCTCCTACAATGAGCAGTTCTTC. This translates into CASSPAAGGSYNEQFF. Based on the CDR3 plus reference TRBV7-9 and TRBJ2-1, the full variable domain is DTGVSQNPRHKITKRGQNVTFRCDPISEHNRLYWYRQTLGQGPEFLTYFQNEAQLEKSRLLSDRFSAERPKGSFSTLEIQRTEQGDSAMYLCASSPAAGGSYNEQFFGPGTRLTVL.

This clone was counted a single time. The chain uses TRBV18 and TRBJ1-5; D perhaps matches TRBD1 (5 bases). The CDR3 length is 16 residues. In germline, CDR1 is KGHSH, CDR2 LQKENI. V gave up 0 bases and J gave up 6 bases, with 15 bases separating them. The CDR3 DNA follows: TGTGCCAGCTCACCACCGCAGGGTGCAGGCGGTCAGCCCCAGCATTTT. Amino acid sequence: CASSPPQGAGGQPQHF.

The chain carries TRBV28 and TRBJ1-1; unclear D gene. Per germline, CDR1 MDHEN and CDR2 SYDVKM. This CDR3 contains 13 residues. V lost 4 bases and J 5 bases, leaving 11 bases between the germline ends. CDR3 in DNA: TGTGCCAGCAGTTCCCCTGCCGGGACTGAAGCTTTCTTT. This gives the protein CASSSPAGTEAFF.

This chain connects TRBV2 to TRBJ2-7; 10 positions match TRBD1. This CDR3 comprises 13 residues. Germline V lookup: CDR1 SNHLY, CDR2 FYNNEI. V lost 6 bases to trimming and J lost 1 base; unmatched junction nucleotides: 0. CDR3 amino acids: CASRDRGSYEQYF. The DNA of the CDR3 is TGTGCCAGCAGGGACAGGGGGTCCTACGAGCAGTACTTC.

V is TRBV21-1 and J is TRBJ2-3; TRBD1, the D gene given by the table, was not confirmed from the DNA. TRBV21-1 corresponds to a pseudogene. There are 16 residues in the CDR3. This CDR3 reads CASSTRQGQGADTQYF. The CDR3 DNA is TGTGCCAGCAGCACTAGGCAGGGACAGGGGGCAGATACGCAGTATTTT.

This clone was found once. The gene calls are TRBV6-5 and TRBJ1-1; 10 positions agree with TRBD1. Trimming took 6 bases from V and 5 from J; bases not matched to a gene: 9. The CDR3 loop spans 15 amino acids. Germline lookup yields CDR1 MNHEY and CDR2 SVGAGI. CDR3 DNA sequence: TGTGCCAGCAGGACAGGGGGCTCCACTCGGACTGAAGCTTTCTTT. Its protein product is CASRTGGSTRTEAFF.

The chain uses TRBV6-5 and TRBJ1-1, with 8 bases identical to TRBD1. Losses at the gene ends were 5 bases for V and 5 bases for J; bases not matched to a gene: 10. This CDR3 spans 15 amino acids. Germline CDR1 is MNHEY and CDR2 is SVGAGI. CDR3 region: CASSKPQGAGTEAFF. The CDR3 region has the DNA TGTGCCAGCAGTAAGCCTCAGGGGGCGGGGACTGAAGCTTTCTTT.

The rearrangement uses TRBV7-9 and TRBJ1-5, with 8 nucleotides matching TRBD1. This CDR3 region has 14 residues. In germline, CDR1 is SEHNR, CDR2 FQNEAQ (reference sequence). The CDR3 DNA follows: TGTTCCGGCAGCCCAGGGGGCTCGGGTCAGCCCCAGCATTTT. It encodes CSGSPGGSGQPQHF.